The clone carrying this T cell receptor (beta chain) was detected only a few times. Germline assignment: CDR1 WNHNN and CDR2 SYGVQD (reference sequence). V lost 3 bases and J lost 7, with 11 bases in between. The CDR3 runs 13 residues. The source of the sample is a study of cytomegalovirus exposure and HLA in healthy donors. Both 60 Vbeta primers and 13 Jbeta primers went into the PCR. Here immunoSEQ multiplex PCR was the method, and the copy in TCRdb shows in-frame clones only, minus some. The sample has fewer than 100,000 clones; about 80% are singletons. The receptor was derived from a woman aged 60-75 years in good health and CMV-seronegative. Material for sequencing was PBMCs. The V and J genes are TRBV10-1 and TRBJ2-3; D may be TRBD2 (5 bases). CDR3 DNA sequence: TGCGCCAGCAGTGATTCCGGGGTGAATACGCAGTATTTT. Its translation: CASSDSGVNTQYF.